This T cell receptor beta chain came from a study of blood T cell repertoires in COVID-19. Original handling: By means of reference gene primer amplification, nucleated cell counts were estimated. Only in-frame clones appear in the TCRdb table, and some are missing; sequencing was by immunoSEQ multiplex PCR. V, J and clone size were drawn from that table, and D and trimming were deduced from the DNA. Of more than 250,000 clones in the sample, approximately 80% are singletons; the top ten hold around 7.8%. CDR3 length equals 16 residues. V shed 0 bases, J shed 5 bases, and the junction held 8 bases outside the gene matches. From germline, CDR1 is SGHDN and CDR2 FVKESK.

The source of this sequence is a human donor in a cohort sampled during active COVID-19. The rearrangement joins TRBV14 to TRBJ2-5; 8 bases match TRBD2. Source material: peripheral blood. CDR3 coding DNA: TGTGCCAGCAGCCAAGAAACTAGCGGATTGTGGGAGACCCAGTACTTC. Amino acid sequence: CASSQETSGLWETQYF.